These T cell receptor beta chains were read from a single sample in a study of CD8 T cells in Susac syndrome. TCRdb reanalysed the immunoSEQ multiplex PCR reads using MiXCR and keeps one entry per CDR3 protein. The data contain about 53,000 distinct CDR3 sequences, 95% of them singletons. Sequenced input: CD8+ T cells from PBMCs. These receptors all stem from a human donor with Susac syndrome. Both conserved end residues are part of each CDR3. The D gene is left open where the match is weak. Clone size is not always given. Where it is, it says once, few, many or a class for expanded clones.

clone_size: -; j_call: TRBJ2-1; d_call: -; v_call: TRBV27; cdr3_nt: TGTGCCAGCAGGGGTTCCTACAATGAGCAGTTCTTC; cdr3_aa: CASRGSYNEQFF
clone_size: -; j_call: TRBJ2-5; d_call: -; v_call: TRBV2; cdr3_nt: TGTGCCAGCAGTGTCCGCAGGGGCGGAGAGACCCAGTACTTC; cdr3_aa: CASSVRRGGETQYF
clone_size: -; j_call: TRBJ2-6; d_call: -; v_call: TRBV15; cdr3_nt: TGTGCCACCAGCAGAGAGGCAGGAGTGTCCTCTGGGGCCAACGTCCTGACTTTC; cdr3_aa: CATSREAGVSSGANVLTF
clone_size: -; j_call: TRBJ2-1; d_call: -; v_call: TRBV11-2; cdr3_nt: TGTGCCAGCAGTAAAGGAGCGAGTGGGCATGAGCAGTTCTTC; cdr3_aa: CASSKGASGHEQFF
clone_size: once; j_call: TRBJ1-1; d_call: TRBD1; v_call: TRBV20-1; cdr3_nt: TGCAGTGCTGGGCGGTACCCCGGGACAGGGGAGGAGATGAACACTGAAGCTTTCTTT; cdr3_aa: CSAGRYPGTGEEMNTEAFF
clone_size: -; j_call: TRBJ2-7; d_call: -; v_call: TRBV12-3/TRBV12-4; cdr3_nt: TGTGCCAGCAGTCTCGGGGACCGCAACTCCTACGAGCAGTACTTC; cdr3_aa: CASSLGDRNSYEQYF
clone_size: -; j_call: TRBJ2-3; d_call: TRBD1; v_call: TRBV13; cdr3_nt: TGTGCCAGCAGCGCCTGGACAGGGGGAAACCCAGATACGCAGTATTTT; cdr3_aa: CASSAWTGGNPDTQYF
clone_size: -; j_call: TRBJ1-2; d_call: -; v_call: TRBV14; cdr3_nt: TGTGCCAGCAGCCCCCGGGGGACCCAGCACTATGGCTACACCTTC; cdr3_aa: CASSPRGTQHYGYTF
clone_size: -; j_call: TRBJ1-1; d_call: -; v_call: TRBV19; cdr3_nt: TGTGCCAGTAGTATGCGGCAGGGAGCCACTGAAGCTTTCTTT; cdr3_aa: CASSMRQGATEAFF
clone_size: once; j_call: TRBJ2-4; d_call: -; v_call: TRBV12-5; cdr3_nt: TGTGCTAGTGGACCAGGGATGGAAAACATTCAGTACTTC; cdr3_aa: CASGPGMENIQYF
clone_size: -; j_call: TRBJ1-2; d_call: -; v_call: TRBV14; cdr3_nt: TGTGCCAGCAGCCAGGGAGATGGCTACACCTTC; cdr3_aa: CASSQGDGYTF
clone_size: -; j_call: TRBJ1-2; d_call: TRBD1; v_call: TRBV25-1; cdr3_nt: TGTGCCAGCAGTGAGACAGGGCCCAACTATGGCTACACCTTC; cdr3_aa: CASSETGPNYGYTF
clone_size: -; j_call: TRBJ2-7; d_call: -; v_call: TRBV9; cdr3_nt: TGTGCCAGCAGCCCCCAAGGACGGGAGATCTCCTACGAGCAGTACTTC; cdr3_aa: CASSPQGREISYEQYF
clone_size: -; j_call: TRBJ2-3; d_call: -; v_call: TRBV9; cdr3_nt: TGTGCCAGCAGCGTGGCAGGGGCTAGCACAGATACGCAGTATTTT; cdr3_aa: CASSVAGASTDTQYF
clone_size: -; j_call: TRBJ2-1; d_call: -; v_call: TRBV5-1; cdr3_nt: TGCGCCAGCGTCCAAAACAATGAGCAGTTCTTC; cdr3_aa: CASVQNNEQFF